This TCR beta chain came from a study of blood T cells in healthy people across ages. This clonotype has a handful of counts. A second PCR of 7 to 11 cycles used a sample-barcoded 5' primer and a J-beta primer mix. From the 5' RACE reads, TCRdb called clonotypes with MiXCR, one entry per CDR3 protein. The table lists around 1,000,000 distinct CDR3 sequences, roughly 24% of them singletons. Separately, the same data were catalogued under a study of T cells of mothers and their children.

Sequenced input: blood. The receptor was derived from a girl aged 2 to 10 in good health.

In nucleotides, the CDR3 is TGTGCCACCTCGCCAACATCTAATCGAAGTCAGACAGGCGAAAAACTGTTTTTT. As protein: CATSPTSNRSQTGEKLFF. The rearrangement links TRBV15 to TRBJ1-4; tentative D call: TRBD1 (6 bases). Trimming stripped 8 bases from V and 8 bases from J, with 30 bases between. This CDR3 contains 18 residues. The germline V gene encodes CDR1 LNHNV and CDR2 YYDKDF (reference sequence).